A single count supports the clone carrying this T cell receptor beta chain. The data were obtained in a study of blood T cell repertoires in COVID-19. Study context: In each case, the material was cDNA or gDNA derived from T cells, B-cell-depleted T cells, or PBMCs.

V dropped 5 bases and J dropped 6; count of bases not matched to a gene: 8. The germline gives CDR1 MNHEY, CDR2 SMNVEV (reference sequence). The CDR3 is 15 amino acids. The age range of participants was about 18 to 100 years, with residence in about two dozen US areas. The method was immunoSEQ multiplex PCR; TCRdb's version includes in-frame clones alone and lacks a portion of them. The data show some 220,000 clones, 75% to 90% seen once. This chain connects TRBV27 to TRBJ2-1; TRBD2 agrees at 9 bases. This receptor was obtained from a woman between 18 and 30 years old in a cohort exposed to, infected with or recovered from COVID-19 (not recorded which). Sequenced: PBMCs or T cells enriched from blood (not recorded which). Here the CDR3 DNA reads TGTGCCAGCAGTAATCTAGCGGGATGGGGCAATGAGCAGTTCTTC. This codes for CASSNLAGWGNEQFF.